These 16 T cell receptor beta chains came from one sample sequenced in a study of blood T cell repertoires in COVID-19. The data were produced by immunoSEQ multiplex PCR, yet TCRdb's version contains in-frame clones alone and is incomplete. In the table there are about 35,000 clones, 80% to 95% of which are singletons. Sequencing used peripheral blood. These receptor sequences come from a man aged 45-60 years with active COVID-19.

This rearrangement joins TRBV4-3 to TRBJ2-3; TRBD2 matches at 10 bases. CDR3 length: 16 residues. CDR1 is LGHNA and CDR2 is YSLEER in the germline V gene. V was clipped by 0 bases and J by 6 bases; unmatched bases: 6. This CDR3 reads CASSQDLAGALDTQYF. The DNA for the CDR3 is TGCGCCAGCAGCCAAGACCTAGCGGGGGCCCTCGATACGCAGTATTTT.

This clone is a singleton in its sample. The rearrangement links TRBV30 to TRBJ1-2; TRBD1 agrees at 9 bases. The germline CDR1 and CDR2 sequences are GTSNPN and SVGIG (reference sequence). This CDR3 contains 14 residues. V was pared by 5 bases and J by 4 bases, with 8 bases of the junction left unmatched. CDR3 nucleotide sequence: TGTGCCTGGGGCGGACAGGGGAGGTTCTATGGCTACACCTTC. This translates into CAWGGQGRFYGYTF.

The chain joins TRBV6-5 to TRBJ2-7, with 10 positions matching TRBD1. This CDR3 contains 14 residues. Germline lookup yields CDR1 MNHEY and CDR2 SVGAGI. Trimming cost V 5 bases and J 4 bases; bases outside gene matches: 5. CDR3 sequence: CASSRSGQGYEQYF. DNA of the CDR3: TGTGCCAGCAGTCGCTCGGGACAGGGGTACGAGCAGTACTTC.

V usage is TRBV4-2 and J usage is TRBJ1-1; D may be TRBD1 (5 bases). The CDR3 has 14 residues. Trimming removed 4 bases from V and 1 base from J, with 10 bases in between. Germline lookup yields CDR1 LGHNA and CDR2 YNFKEQ. CDR3 DNA: TGTGCCAGCAGCCCTAGGACACAGAACACTGAAGCTTTCTTT. Residues: CASSPRTQNTEAFF.

This CDR3 reads CASSLGQGDNSPLHF. The CDR3, as DNA: TGCGCCAGCAGCTTGGGTCAGGGTGATAATTCACCCCTCCACTTT. V and J are TRBV5-1 and TRBJ1-6, with D maybe TRBD1 (5 bases). Germline assignment: CDR1 SGHRS and CDR2 YFSETQ. The V end was cut by 0 bases, the J end by 5 bases, with 9 bases between. This CDR3 region has 15 residues.

This clone was recorded only once. The V and J genes are TRBV2 and TRBJ1-2, with unresolved D. The V gene lost 1 base and the J gene lost 6 bases, with 9 bases spanning the gap. The CDR3 sequence is 13 residues long. The germline CDR1 and CDR2 sequences are SNHLY and FYNNEI. The CDR3 loop is CASSEGSQNGYTF. In nucleotides, the CDR3 is TGTGCCAGCAGTGAAGGCTCACAGAATGGCTACACCTTC.

The chain is built from TRBV27 and TRBJ1-2; 12 bases are a match to TRBD1. The CDR3 contains 16 residues. The junction had 10 bases not matched to a gene; V was cut back by 6 bases and J by 5 bases. The germline CDR1 and CDR2 sequences are MNHEY and SMNVEV (reference sequence). For the CDR3, the DNA is TGTGCCAGCAGCACGGGACAGGGGGCGCGGTCGTATGGCTACACCTTC. Its translation: CASSTGQGARSYGYTF.

The chain has TRBV2 and TRBJ1-2, with 7 nucleotides matching TRBD1. This CDR3 has 14 amino acids. Germline CDR1 is SNHLY and CDR2 is FYNNEI. Germline trimming cut 6 bases from V and 4 bases from J; bases unmatched to any gene: 8. In DNA form, the CDR3 reads TGTGCCAGCAGGGCCGGGACAGTAGGCTATGGCTACACCTTC. It is translated as CASRAGTVGYGYTF.

The rearrangement joins TRBV19 to TRBJ2-2; D possibly corresponds to TRBD1 (5 bases). CDR1 LNHDA and CDR2 SQIVND come from the germline V gene (reference sequence). CDR3 length: 16 amino acids. With 2 bases removed from V and 1 base from J, the gap between germline ends came to 11 bases. CDR3 in amino acids: CASSIRPGQNTGELFF. CDR3 sequence (DNA): TGTGCCAGTAGTATAAGGCCCGGACAGAACACCGGGGAGCTGTTTTTT. Using reference TRBV19 and TRBJ2-2 for the parts outside the CDR3, the full variable domain is DGGITQSPKYLFRKEGQNVTLSCEQNLNHDAMYWYRQDPGQGLRLIYYSQIVNDFQKGDIAEGYSVSREKKESFPLTVTSAQKNPTAFYLCASSIRPGQNTGELFFGEGSRLTVL.

This clone was seen only once. The chain recombines TRBV27 with TRBJ2-6; D remains ambiguous. The CDR3 extends over 12 amino acids. Trimming took 8 bases from V and 4 from J, leaving 6 bases between them. The germline gives CDR1 MNHEY, CDR2 SMNVEV (reference sequence). Here the CDR3 DNA reads TGTGCCAGCCGCAGGGGGGCCAACGTCCTGACTTTC. Translation gives CASRRGANVLTF.

The rearrangement joins TRBV10-3 to TRBJ1-2, with 8 bases that match TRBD1. With 4 bases clipped from V and 7 bases from J, the junction kept 11 bases outside the gene matches. The germline V gene has CDR1 ENHRY and CDR2 SYGVKD. This CDR3 is built from 15 residues. The CDR3 region has the DNA TGTGCCATCAGTGTACCTGACAGGGGCGCCGTTGGCTACACCTTC. Encoded protein: CAISVPDRGAVGYTF.

The chain combines TRBV6-5 with TRBJ2-3; 8 positions match TRBD2. Germline loops: CDR1 MNHEY, CDR2 SVGAGI. The CDR3 has 14 amino acids. The junction had 2 bases not matched to a gene; V was cut back by 5 bases and J by 1 base. In nucleotides, the CDR3 is TGTGCCAGCAGTAAGACTAGCGGCACAGATACGCAGTATTTT. This gives the protein CASSKTSGTDTQYF.

The chain has TRBV2 and TRBJ2-2, with 7 positions matching TRBD2. The CDR3 extends over 13 amino acids. With V trimmed by 6 bases and J by 3 bases, 1 base remained unmatched. CDR1 SNHLY and CDR2 FYNNEI come from the germline V gene. This CDR3 reads CASRLADTGELFF. CDR3 DNA sequence: TGTGCCAGCAGGCTAGCGGACACCGGGGAGCTGTTTTTT.

This clone showed up just once. The genes are TRBV10-1 and TRBJ1-1, with no clear D. There are 13 residues in the CDR3. Looked up from germline, CDR1 is WNHNN and CDR2 is SYGVQD (reference sequence). V gave up 4 bases and J gave up 0 bases, with 6 bases separating them. The CDR3 nucleotides read TGCGCCAGCAGTGCCGGGTTGAACACTGAAGCTTTCTTT. This encodes CASSAGLNTEAFF.

V and J are TRBV6-5 and TRBJ1-2; 7 nucleotides agree with TRBD1. The CDR3 runs 12 residues. V trimming: 9 bases; J trimming: 2 bases; junction bases outside the gene matches: 3. CDR1 and CDR2 (germline): MNHEY, SVGAGI. CDR3 sequence (DNA): TGTGCCAGTTCGACAGGGAACTATGGCTACACCTTC. Translation gives CASSTGNYGYTF.

The chain recombines TRBV12-3 or TRBV12-4 with TRBJ2-3; D unresolved. The CDR3 has 11 residues. The ends were cut back, 8 bases at V and 1 base at J, with 4 bases in the middle. CDR3 sequence: CASRGTDTQYF. The CDR3 nucleotides read TGTGCCAGCCGGGGCACAGATACGCAGTATTTT.